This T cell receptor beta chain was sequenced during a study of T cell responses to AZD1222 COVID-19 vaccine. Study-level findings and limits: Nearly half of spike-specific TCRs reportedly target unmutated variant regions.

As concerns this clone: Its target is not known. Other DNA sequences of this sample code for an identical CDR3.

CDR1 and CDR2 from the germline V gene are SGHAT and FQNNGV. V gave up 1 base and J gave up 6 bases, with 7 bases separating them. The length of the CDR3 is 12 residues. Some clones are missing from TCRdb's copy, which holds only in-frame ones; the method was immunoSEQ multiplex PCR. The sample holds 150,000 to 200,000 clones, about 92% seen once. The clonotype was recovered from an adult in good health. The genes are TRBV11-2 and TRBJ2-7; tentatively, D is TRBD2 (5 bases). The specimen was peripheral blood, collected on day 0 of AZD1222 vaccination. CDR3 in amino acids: CASSLAGIEQYF. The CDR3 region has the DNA TGTGCCAGCAGCTTAGCGGGGATCGAGCAGTACTTC.